This T cell receptor (beta chain) was observed in a study of B cell selection in AIRE deficiency. Study-wide results and caveats: CDR3s were shorter in shared Treg sequences, reflecting few non-templated nucleotide insertions.

Germline CDR1 is SGHRS and CDR2 is YFSETQ. Trimming cost V 0 bases and J 5 bases, with 7 bases left between them. The length of the CDR3 is 13 residues. About this clone: The antigen remains undetermined.

TCRdb keeps only in-frame clones here, not all; method: immunoSEQ multiplex PCR. The table shows fewer than 30,000 clones, with around 95% occurring only once. CD4+CD127+ cells were sorted as the conventional CD4 T cells. The specimen was CD4+CD127+ conventional T cells sorted from PBMCs. V and J are TRBV5-1 and TRBJ2-3, with a weak D call TRBD2 (6 bases). This sequence was found in a human donor in good health. CDR3 residues: CASSLAGGDTQYF. CDR3 DNA sequence: TGCGCCAGCAGCTTGGCCGGGGGAGATACGCAGTATTTT.